Listed below are T cell receptor beta chains from one sample, sequenced in a study of cytomegalovirus exposure and HLA in healthy donors. TCRdb keeps only in-frame clones here, not all; method: immunoSEQ multiplex PCR. The top ten clones hold 1.6% of a sample with 170,000 or so clones, around four fifths of them seen once. The specimen sequenced was PBMCs. Receptors originate from a man aged 50-59 years in good health and CMV-seronegative. The CDR3 runs from the conserved cysteine through the conserved F or W. D genes are given only for firm matches. A row's size may be missing; if present it is once, few, many or a size class.

v_call	clone_size	d_call	j_call	cdr3_nt	cdr3_aa
TRBV7-2	once	TRBD1	TRBJ1-4	TGTGCCAGCAGCCAGGGGGCGAATGAAAAACTGTTTTTT	CASSQGANEKLFF
TRBV14	.	TRBD1	TRBJ1-2	TGTGCCAGCAGCCGGACAGGGGGCGCCGGAGTGTGGGGCTACACCTTC	CASSRTGGAGVWGYTF
TRBV4-3	.	TRBD1	TRBJ1-2	TGCGCCAGCAGCCTCGGCGGACAGGGAAACTATGGCTACACCTTC	CASSLGGQGNYGYTF
TRBV7-9	few	TRBD2	TRBJ2-1	TGTGCCAGCTTGGGGACTAGCGGGGCCTCTGAGCAGTTCTTC	CASLGTSGASEQFF
TRBV29-1	.	TRBD2	TRBJ2-1	TGCAGCGTTGGGGCCGGGGGGAGCTCCTACAATGAGCAGTTCTTC	CSVGAGGSSYNEQFF
TRBV4-1	.	.	TRBJ1-5	TGCGCCAGCAGCCAACCCCTAGCGGGGCGCAATCAGCCCCAGCATTTT	CASSQPLAGRNQPQHF
TRBV7-9	.	.	TRBJ2-5	TGTGCCAGCAGCTTAGCCTACAGGGCAAAAAAGACCCAGTACTTC	CASSLAYRAKKTQYF
TRBV19	.	TRBD2	TRBJ2-3	TGTGCCAGTAGTATGGGTTCAGTGGGGACTAGTCGTTTGAATACGCAGTATTTT	CASSMGSVGTSRLNTQYF
TRBV27	.	.	TRBJ1-3	TGTGCCAGCAGTTTACAGGGTTCGAAAGGAAACACCATATATTTT	CASSLQGSKGNTIYF
TRBV4-2	.	.	TRBJ2-7	TGTGCCAGCAGCCAAGCCCCCGAGGGGGCCTACGAGCAGTACTTC	CASSQAPEGAYEQYF
TRBV19	.	.	TRBJ1-5	TGTGCCAGTAGTATAGGTAAACAGGCGGGCAATCAGCCCCAGCATTTT	CASSIGKQAGNQPQHF
TRBV18	.	TRBD1	TRBJ2-4	TGTGCCAGCTCACCCGACAGGGTAAGGGACATTCAGTACTTC	CASSPDRVRDIQYF
TRBV10-2	.	.	TRBJ2-7	TGCGCCAGCGGGCCCCAGGACTACGAGCAGTACTTC	CASGPQDYEQYF
TRBV19	.	.	TRBJ2-5	TGTGCCAGTAGTATAGTGGCTAGGGAGACCCAGTACTTC	CASSIVARETQYF
TRBV5-4	few	.	TRBJ1-4	TGTGCCAGCAGCTTGGAAGCAGGCTATGAAAAACTGTTTTTT	CASSLEAGYEKLFF
TRBV19	.	TRBD1	TRBJ2-5	TGTGCCAGTAGTAACCGACAGGGCGGTGAAGAGACCCAGTACTTC	CASSNRQGGEETQYF
TRBV5-4	.	TRBD1	TRBJ2-3	TGTGCCAGCAGCTCTGGAGGACAGGGTGCAGATACGCAGTATTTT	CASSSGGQGADTQYF
TRBV25-1	once	.	TRBJ1-4	TGTGCCAGCAGTGAATACTACGGGACTTCAACTAATGAAAAACTGTTTTTT	CASSEYYGTSTNEKLFF
TRBV7-9	.	TRBD1	TRBJ1-6	TGTTCCAGCACCCCCGGGACAGTGGCAGATTCACCCCTCCACTTT	CSSTPGTVADSPLHF
TRBV13	.	TRBD1	TRBJ2-7	TGTGCCAGCTGTCGGGACAGGGGCCCCGAGCAGTACTTC	CASCRDRGPEQYF
TRBV18	.	.	TRBJ1-5	TGTGCCAGCCGTAGGGACGGAGACGGGGGGCCCCAGCATTTT	CASRRDGDGGPQHF
TRBV2	.	.	TRBJ2-2	TGTGCCAGCACCATTGGCTCAATCCTGGGGGAGCTGTTTTTT	CASTIGSILGELFF
TRBV9	.	TRBD1	TRBJ2-2	TGTGCCAGCAGCGCCCCCGGACAGGGGAGCACCGGGGAGCTGTTTTTT	CASSAPGQGSTGELFF
TRBV7-6	.	TRBD2	TRBJ2-1	TGTGCCAGCAGCTTAAGTGGCGGGAGCTCCTACAATGAGCAGTTCTTC	CASSLSGGSSYNEQFF
TRBV19	.	TRBD2	TRBJ2-1	TGTGCCAGTAGAGTGGGGAATAGCGGGAGGGTCAATGAGCAGTTCTTC	CASRVGNSGRVNEQFF
TRBV6-5	.	.	TRBJ1-2	TGTGCCAGCAGTCTACGGGGGTCGGGCTATGGCTACACCTTC	CASSLRGSGYGYTF
TRBV11-2	.	TRBD1	TRBJ1-5	TGTGCCAGCAGCTCGGGGACAGGGGCTCGCAATCAGCCCCAGCATTTT	CASSSGTGARNQPQHF
TRBV6-5	.	.	TRBJ2-3	TGTGCCAGCAGTTACGGGCCGGGGTCCACAGATACGCAGTATTTT	CASSYGPGSTDTQYF
TRBV7-2	.	TRBD1	TRBJ2-6	TGTGCCAGCAGCCCCGACAGGGGGCCCAACGTCCTGACTTTC	CASSPDRGPNVLTF
TRBV19	.	TRBD1	TRBJ1-3	TGTGCCAGTAGGGGGACAGTCGATGGAAACACCATATATTTT	CASRGTVDGNTIYF
TRBV6-4	once	.	TRBJ2-1	TGTGCCAGCAGTGACTCAGACATCTCCTACAATGAGCAGTTCTTC	CASSDSDISYNEQFF
TRBV29-1	.	.	TRBJ1-1	TGCAGCGGCCAAAAGGGCAGGGATGAAGCTTTCTTT	CSGQKGRDEAFF
TRBV7-3	.	TRBD2	TRBJ2-1	TGTGCCAGCAGGTTAGCGGGAGGGAACTCTGAGCAGTTCTTC	CASRLAGGNSEQFF
TRBV5-6	once	.	TRBJ2-1	TGTGCCAGCAGCCCGGGCCGCAGGGGAGTCTATAGCAATGAGCAGTTCTTC	CASSPGRRGVYSNEQFF
TRBV4-3	.	TRBD1	TRBJ2-7	TGCGCCAGCAGCCAGCGGACAGGCTACGAGCAGTACTTC	CASSQRTGYEQYF
TRBV11-1	.	.	TRBJ2-7	TGTGCCAGCAGCCGATACAACAGCGGATACGAGCAGTACTTC	CASSRYNSGYEQYF
TRBV7-2	.	.	TRBJ1-6	TGTGCCAGCAGCCAACGGGGGGGGACCTATAATTCACCCCTCCACTTT	CASSQRGGTYNSPLHF
TRBV6-5	.	TRBD1	TRBJ1-1	TGTGCCAGCACCCGGGACAGCGAAGCTTTCTTT	CASTRDSEAFF
TRBV7-6	.	TRBD1	TRBJ2-1	TGTGCCAGCAGTTTATCGGGACAGGTTTACAATGAGCAGTTCTTC	CASSLSGQVYNEQFF
TRBV6-1	.	.	TRBJ1-3	TGTGCCAGCAGTGTAACAGGGAACGATCCTGGAAACACCATATATTTT	CASSVTGNDPGNTIYF
TRBV9	.	TRBD1	TRBJ2-3	TGTGCCAGCTCCGGACAGGAGTTCACAGATACGCAGTATTTT	CASSGQEFTDTQYF
TRBV11-2	.	.	TRBJ2-5	TGTGCCAGCGGCAGGGGATCGCAAGAGACCCAGTACTTC	CASGRGSQETQYF